These 12 T cell receptor beta chains originate from one sample sequenced in a study of shared clonotypes between healthy human individuals. Repertoires were generated with immunoSEQ multiplex PCR, while TCRdb's copy carries only in-frame clones and drops some. The top ten hold approximately 0.13% of the sample, which has 2 million to 2.5 million clones, 90% to 97% seen once. Sequencing was performed on naive CD4+ T cells sorted from blood. As for subset: CD45RA+ positively selected. These receptor sequences come from a man in his late teens or twenties in good health.

The chain links TRBV2 to TRBJ1-6, with 9 bases that match TRBD1. Germline CDR1 reads SNHLY; CDR2 reads FYNNEI. With V trimmed by 5 bases and J by 10 bases, 3 bases remained unmatched. This CDR3 comprises 13 residues. The CDR3 sequence is CASSIGQGSPLHF. CDR3 coding DNA: TGTGCCAGCAGTATTGGACAGGGGTCACCCCTCCACTTT. The variable domain in full, with the rest retrieved from reference TRBV2 and TRBJ1-6, is EPEVTQTPSHQVTQMGQEVILRCVPISNHLYFYWYRQILGQKVEFLVSFYNNEISEKSEIFDDQFSVERPDGSNFTLKIRSTKLEDSAMYFCASSIGQGSPLHFGNGTRLTVT.

Comment on this clone: The junction and the germline gene differ at one end; a read error may be behind it. This chain uses TRBV9 with TRBJ2-5; 7 bases line up with TRBD1. From germline, CDR1 is SGDLS and CDR2 YYNGEE. The CDR3 covers 13 residues. As DNA, the CDR3 is TGTGCCAGCAGCGTACTCACTGGGACAGAACTCCACTTC. Translated: CASSVLTGTELHF.

The J gene is TRBJ1-5, the V gene TRBV28, with 7 positions matching TRBD1. This CDR3 comprises 16 residues. The germline CDR1 and CDR2 sequences are MDHEN and SYDVKM. Trimming cost V 5 bases and J 1 base; bases outside gene matches: 8. The CDR3 protein is CASSPRQGPSNQPQHF. CDR3 nucleotides: TGTGCCAGCAGTCCCCGACAGGGTCCCAGCAATCAGCCCCAGCATTTT.

The chain couples TRBV20-1 to TRBJ2-7; D gene uncertain. This CDR3 contains 10 residues. Trimming pared 5 bases from V and 5 bases from J, leaving 7 bases between. Germline CDR1 DFQATT, CDR2 SNEGSKA (reference sequence). CDR3 coding DNA: TGCAGTGCTTTAGACCACGAGCAGTACTTC. Its protein is CSALDHEQYF.

This chain links TRBV5-5 with TRBJ2-2; 9 nucleotides line up with TRBD1. The CDR3 consists of 16 residues. The J segment lost 7 bases and the V segment lost 6 bases, leaving 13 bases of the junction unmatched. Germline lookup yields CDR1 SGHKS and CDR2 YYEKEE (reference sequence). The CDR3 bases are TGTGCCAGCAACCAGGGCGGACAGGGGAGCGGCGGGGAGCTGTTTTTT. As protein: CASNQGGQGSGGELFF.

The chain couples TRBV6-1 to TRBJ2-3, with 11 nucleotides matching TRBD2. V lost 1 base to trimming and J lost 5 bases; unmatched junction nucleotides: 8. The CDR3 extends over 17 amino acids. Germline V CDR1 and CDR2: MNHNS, SASEGT. CDR3 loop: CASSEGLAGGRIDTQYF. CDR3 DNA: TGTGCCAGCAGTGAAGGGCTAGCGGGGGGCCGGATAGATACGCAGTATTTT.

The chain links TRBV9 to TRBJ2-7; the D gene is possibly TRBD1 (6 bases). Trimming removed 4 bases at V and 1 base at J, with 27 bases between. This CDR3 is built from 19 residues. CDR1 is SGDLS, CDR2 YYNGEE, per germline. The CDR3, as DNA: TGTGCCAGCAGCCCTCAGGGGAGTGATCGGACAAGGGGGTCCTACGAGCAGTACTTC. As protein: CASSPQGSDRTRGSYEQYF.

The rearrangement links TRBV30 to TRBJ1-2, with D unresolved. CDR1 is GTSNPN and CDR2 is SVGIG in the germline V gene (reference sequence). V was cut by 5 bases and J by 5 bases, with 12 bases left in between. The CDR3 contains 12 residues. Here the CDR3 reads CAWSTGLYGYTF. CDR3 nucleotide sequence: TGTGCCTGGTCCACCGGCCTTTATGGCTACACCTTC. Full variable domain (outside the CDR3, taken from reference TRBV30 and TRBJ1-2): SQTIHQWPATLVQPVGSPLSLECTVEGTSNPNLYWYRQAAGRGLQLLFYSVGIGQISSEVPQNLSASRPQDRQFILSSKKLLLSDSGFYLCAWSTGLYGYTFGSGTRLTVV.

The J gene is TRBJ2-7, the V gene TRBV28; 9 nucleotides line up with TRBD1. V lost 5 bases to trimming and J lost 4 bases; unmatched junction nucleotides: 9. Per germline, CDR1 MDHEN and CDR2 SYDVKM. The CDR3 totals 15 residues. CDR3 in amino acids: CASSPSGTGWYEQYF. CDR3 in DNA: TGTGCCAGCAGTCCATCCGGGACAGGGTGGTACGAGCAGTACTTC. The complete variable domain, with remaining parts taken from reference TRBV28 and TRBJ2-7, reads DVKVTQSSRYLVKRTGEKVFLECVQDMDHENMFWYRQDPGLGLRLIYFSYDVKMKEKGDIPEGYSVSREKKERFSLILESASTNQTSMYLCASSPSGTGWYEQYFGPGTRLTVT.

This chain links TRBV6-1 with TRBJ2-3, with 7 bases aligning to TRBD2. The trim removed 4 bases at V and 0 bases at J, leaving 7 bases unmatched. CDR1 is MNHNS, CDR2 SASEGT, per germline. The CDR3 loop spans 16 amino acids. The CDR3 bases are TGTGCCAGCAGTGTCTGGGGGGGGGATAGCACAGATACGCAGTATTTT. Translating it yields CASSVWGGDSTDTQYF.

For this clone: The same CDR3 arises from other DNA sequences in this sample as well. The V call is TRBV27, the J call TRBJ1-6; 7 bases align to TRBD1. Germline CDR1 reads MNHEY; CDR2 reads SMNVEV (reference sequence). CDR3 size: 13 residues. V shed 4 bases and J 10 bases; nucleotides not matched to a gene: 4. CDR3 nucleotides: TGTGCCAGCAGTTCAGGGGGGAGATCACCCCTCCACTTT. It yields the protein CASSSGGRSPLHF.

The chain links TRBV5-6 to TRBJ2-3, with TRBD2 identical over 14 bases. From germline, CDR1 is SGHDT and CDR2 YYEEEE. With 3 bases clipped from V and 4 bases from J, the junction kept 4 bases outside the gene matches. The CDR3 sequence is 16 residues long. The CDR3 loop reads CASSSGLAGAADTQYF. The CDR3 DNA is TGTGCCAGCAGCTCGGGACTAGCGGGAGCCGCAGATACGCAGTATTTT.